The clone carrying this T cell receptor beta chain has a handful of counts. Its antigen remains unknown. All gene names here are mouse names. The CDR3 extends 4 residues past the end of the read, so its final part is completed from the germline J gene. The entry originates in a study of CD8+ T cells in alopecia areata. For the study at large: Recipients were approximately 6-10-week-old female C3H/HeJ mice grafted with skin from 6-12-month-old C3H/HeJ donors with spontaneous alopecia.

The authors extracted RNA and reverse transcribed it into cDNA as the sequencing template. The protocol was immunoSEQ multiplex PCR, while the TCRdb copy is restricted to in-frame clones and leaves out a portion. This repertoire holds over 100,000 clones, and none appear only once. The CDR3 runs to 14 residues. V was pared by 3 bases and J by 0 bases, with 9 bases between. In germline, CDR1 is NNHDY, CDR2 SYVADS. Broader study findings: Patients shared TCRs less clearly than mice did, possibly owing to HLA. Clonality was higher in lesional than normal scalp, especially in alopecia totalis/universalis. When scalp samples are sequenced, resident alphabeta T cells of normal skin are also captured.

The sequenced sample was lesional skin. This TCR came from a C3H/HeJ mouse with alopecia areata. This strain's MHC haplotype is H2-k. The chain is built from TRBV13-3 and TRBJ1-2; the D is unclear. CDR3 DNA, as far as it was read: TGTGCCAGCAGTGCCTCCCTTGCAAACTCC. Its protein product is CASSASLANS. The whole CDR3 is CASSASLANSDYTF.